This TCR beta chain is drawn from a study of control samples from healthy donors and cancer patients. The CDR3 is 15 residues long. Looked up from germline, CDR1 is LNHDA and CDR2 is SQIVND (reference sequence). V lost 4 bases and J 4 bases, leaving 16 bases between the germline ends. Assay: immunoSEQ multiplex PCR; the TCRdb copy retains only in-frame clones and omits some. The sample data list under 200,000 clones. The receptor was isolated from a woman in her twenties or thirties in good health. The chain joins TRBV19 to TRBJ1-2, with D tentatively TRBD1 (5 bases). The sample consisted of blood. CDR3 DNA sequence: TGTGCCAGTAGTAGACCCGGGACGCTAAGCTATGGCTACACCTTC. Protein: CASSRPGTLSYGYTF.